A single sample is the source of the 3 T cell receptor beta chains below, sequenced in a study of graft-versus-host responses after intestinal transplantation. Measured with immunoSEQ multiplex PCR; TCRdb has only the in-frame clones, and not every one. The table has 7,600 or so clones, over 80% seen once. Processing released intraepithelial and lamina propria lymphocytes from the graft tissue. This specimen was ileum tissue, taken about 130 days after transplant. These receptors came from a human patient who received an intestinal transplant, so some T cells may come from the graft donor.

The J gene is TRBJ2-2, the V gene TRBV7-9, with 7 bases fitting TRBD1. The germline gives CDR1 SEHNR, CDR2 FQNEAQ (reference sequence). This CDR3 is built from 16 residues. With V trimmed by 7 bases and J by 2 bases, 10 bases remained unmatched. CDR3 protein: CASTSDRTANTGELFF. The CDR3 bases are TGTGCCAGCACCTCGGACAGGACAGCTAACACCGGGGAGCTGTTTTTT.

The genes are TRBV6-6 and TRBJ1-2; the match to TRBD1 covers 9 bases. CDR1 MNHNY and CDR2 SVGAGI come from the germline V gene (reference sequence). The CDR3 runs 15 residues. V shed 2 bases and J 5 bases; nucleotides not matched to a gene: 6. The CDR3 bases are TGTGCCAGCAGTTACCATAGGACAGGGGAGTATGGCTACACCTTC. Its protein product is CASSYHRTGEYGYTF.

The CDR3 DNA sequence: TGTGCCAGCAGTTACTCGATTGGTCAGCCCCAGCATTTT. Protein product: CASSYSIGQPQHF. The chain uses TRBV6-5 and TRBJ1-5; D unresolved. The CDR3 covers 13 residues. The germline V gene encodes CDR1 MNHEY and CDR2 SVGAGI. V was pared by 0 bases and J by 6 bases, with 6 bases between.